The T cell receptor (beta chain) described here comes from a study of T cells after posttransplantation cyclophosphamide. Study conclusions and caveats: TRB overlap between skin or GI tissue T cells and blood was limited.

Sequencing was performed with immunoSEQ multiplex PCR; in TCRdb, only in-frame clones are kept and a portion is missing. The data show approximately 2,000 clones, about 76% seen once. Cyclophosphamide on days +3 and +4 followed busulfan-fludarabine conditioning and a marrow graft. As to this clone: Its antigen is unknown.

The CDR3 sequence is 13 residues long. Trimming removed 2 bases from V and 4 bases from J, with 9 bases in between. Germline CDR1 and CDR2: MDHEN and SYDVKM. This TCR was recovered from a male patient aged 30 to 39 who received an allogeneic stem cell transplant from a related donor, was CMV-positive, and had no GVHD. The graft donor may have contributed some T cells. This specimen was CD8+ T cells sorted from PBMCs, taken approximately 38 weeks after a stem cell transplant with posttransplant cyclophosphamide. The V call is TRBV28, the J call TRBJ2-7; D perhaps matches TRBD2 (5 bases). The DNA of the CDR3 is TGTGCCAGCAGTTTACCCGGGGTGTACGAGCAGTACTTC. It translates to CASSLPGVYEQYF. Filled out from reference TRBV28 and TRBJ2-7, the complete variable domain reads DVKVTQSSRYLVKRTGEKVFLECVQDMDHENMFWYRQDPGLGLRLIYFSYDVKMKEKGDIPEGYSVSREKKERFSLILESASTNQTSMYLCASSLPGVYEQYFGPGTRLTVT.